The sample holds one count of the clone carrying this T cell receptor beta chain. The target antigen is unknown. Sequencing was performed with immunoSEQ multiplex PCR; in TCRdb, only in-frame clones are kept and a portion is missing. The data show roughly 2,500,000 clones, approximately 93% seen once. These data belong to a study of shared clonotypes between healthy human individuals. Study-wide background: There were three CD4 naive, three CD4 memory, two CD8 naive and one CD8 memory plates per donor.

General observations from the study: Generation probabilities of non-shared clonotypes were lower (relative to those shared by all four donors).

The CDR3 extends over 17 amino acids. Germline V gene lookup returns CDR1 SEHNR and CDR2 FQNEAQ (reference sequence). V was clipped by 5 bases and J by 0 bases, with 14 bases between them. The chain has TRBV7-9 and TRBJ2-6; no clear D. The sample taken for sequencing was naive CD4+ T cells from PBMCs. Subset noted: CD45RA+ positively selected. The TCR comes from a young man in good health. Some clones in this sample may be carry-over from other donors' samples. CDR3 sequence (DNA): TGTGCCAGCAGCGGAAAAGTTCGCCACTCTGGGGCCAACGTCCTGACTTTC. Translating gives CASSGKVRHSGANVLTF.